This T cell receptor (beta chain) was recovered during a study of shared clonotypes between healthy human individuals. Using immunoSEQ multiplex PCR, the repertoire was profiled, and TCRdb retains in-frame clones only, with some absent. The repertoire consists of roughly 450,000 clones, with about four fifths occurring once and the leading ten covering roughly 13%. CDR1 is SEHNR and CDR2 is FQNEAQ in the germline V gene (reference sequence). V shed 3 bases and J shed 2 bases, with 7 bases lying between them. The CDR3 consists of 13 residues. Each donor was a Caucasian adult residing in Nashville, Tennessee. A few counts support this clone. The antigen remains undetermined. General study points: Sequencing depth was a factor that was expected to affect clonotype sharing among donors.

The chain couples TRBV7-9 to TRBJ1-2; no reliable D call. The receptor was derived from a woman aged 40 to 50 in good health. Some clones in this sample may be carry-over from other donors' samples. Material for sequencing was PBMCs. DNA for the CDR3: TGTGCCAGCAGCTTCTTGGGGAACTATGGCTACACCTTC. This sequence encodes CASSFLGNYGYTF.